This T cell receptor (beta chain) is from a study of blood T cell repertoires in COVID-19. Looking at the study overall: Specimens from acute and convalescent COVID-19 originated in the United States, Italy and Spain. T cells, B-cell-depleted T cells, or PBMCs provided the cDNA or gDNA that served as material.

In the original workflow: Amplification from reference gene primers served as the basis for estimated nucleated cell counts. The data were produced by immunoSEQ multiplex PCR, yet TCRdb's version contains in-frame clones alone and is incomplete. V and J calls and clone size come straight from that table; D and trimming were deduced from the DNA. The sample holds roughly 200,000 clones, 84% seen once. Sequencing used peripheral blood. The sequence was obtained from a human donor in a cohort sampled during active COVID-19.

The CDR3 is CASSPLPGTTLGEETQYF. CDR3 DNA: TGCGCCAGCAGCCCACTCCCCGGGACTACCCTCGGAGAGGAGACCCAGTACTTC. This sequence joins TRBV5-1 and TRBJ2-5, with 7 bases that match TRBD2. The J segment lost 5 bases and the V segment lost 4 bases, leaving 20 bases of the junction unmatched. CDR1 and CDR2 (germline): SGHRS, YFSETQ. The CDR3 has 18 residues. Full variable domain (missing parts from reference TRBV5-1 and TRBJ2-5): KAGVTQTPRYLIKTRGQQVTLSCSPISGHRSVSWYQQTPGQGLQFLFEYFSETQRNKGNFPGRFSGRQFSNSRSEMNVSTLELGDSALYLCASSPLPGTTLGEETQYFGPGTRLLVL.